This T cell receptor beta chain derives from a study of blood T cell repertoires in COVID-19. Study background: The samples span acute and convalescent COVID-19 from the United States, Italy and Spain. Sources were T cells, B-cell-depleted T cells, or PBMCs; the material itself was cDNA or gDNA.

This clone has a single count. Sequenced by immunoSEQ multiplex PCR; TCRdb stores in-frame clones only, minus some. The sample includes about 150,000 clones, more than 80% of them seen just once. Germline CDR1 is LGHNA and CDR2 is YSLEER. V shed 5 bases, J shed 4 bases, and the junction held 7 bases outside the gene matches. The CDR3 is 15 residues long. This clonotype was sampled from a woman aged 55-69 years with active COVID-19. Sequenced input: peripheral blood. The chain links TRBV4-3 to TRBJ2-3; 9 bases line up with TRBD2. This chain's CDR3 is CASSYSGSKSDTQYF. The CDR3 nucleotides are TGCGCCAGCAGCTATAGCGGGAGTAAGTCAGATACGCAGTATTTT.